This entry features one TCR beta chain sequence. No antigen is known for it. Base qualities are not at hand, and no much larger clone is one base apart. The CDR3 holds 17 amino acids from the cysteine to the phenylalanine. This entry keeps only the CDR3 DNA: 51 bases, framed from base 1. In the germline V gene, CDR1 corresponds to SGDLS and CDR2 to YYNGEE. Trimming removed 2 bases from V and 0 bases from J; the gene matches leave 4 bases unexplained. This entry comes from a study of T cells after yellow fever vaccination (dated by TCRdb to between 2018 and 2021). Describing the broader study: The SMART-Seq v4 Ultra Low Input RNA kit was used to prepare libraries from fractions with low cell numbers. To follow T-cell clones before and after both primary and booster YFV17D yellow fever vaccination, bulk TCR alpha and beta repertoires underwent longitudinal sequencing. Two healthy male donors, one aged 18 to 29 and one aged 30 to 39 years, were included in the cohort. Blood samples were taken at several timepoints before and after primary and secondary immunization, and bulk PBMC replicates and cell subsets were isolated.

The investigation overall reported the following: The study included only two donors, which limits how far the findings can be generalized. After the booster, most clones that had expanded after primary vaccination were detected again (around 96% of CD4 and roughly nine tenths of CD8), suggesting broad maintenance of memory. Compared with the primary T-cell response, the secondary T-cell response was faster but weaker, reaching its peak on day 5 rather than on day 15. Computational filtering was required because FACS-sorted repertoires could contain abundant contaminating clonotypes from the bulk population. A small fraction of clonotypes appeared in both the CD4 and CD8 compartments, likely as a result of convergent recombination.

TCR cDNA was made using 5'RACE template switching, a step that added a universal primer site and unique molecular identifiers. Priming for cDNA synthesis came from both the TCR alpha and TCR beta constant segments. Two PCR steps were used to amplify libraries, with sample barcodes and sequencing adapters being added in the second step. Sequencing of libraries was performed on Illumina HiSeq 2500 (2x100 bp) or NovaSeq (2x150 bp). The authors' pipeline ran thus. MIGEC handled demultiplexing of reads and collapsing into UMI consensus sequences, while MiXCR performed V(D)J alignment. Clonotypes responding to the vaccine were identified with edgeR on replicate PBMC samples, with the criteria of FDR below 0.01 and a log2 fold change above 5 up to day 15. Each bulk clonotype received a CD4 or CD8 identity based on whether the sequenced CD4 or CD8 repertoire contained that clonotype at higher abundance. TCRdb redid the processing of the public reads, applying fastp at Q25 and MiXCR, and retained in-frame beta chains. Merged by CDR3 protein, the rows form single entries marked with the most common genes and DNA. The V and J calls shown here were made by TCRdb, not taken from the authors' results. The sample includes about 360,000 distinct CDR3 sequences, with 6% to 8% observed a single time. Jointly, the top ten make up about 15% of the sample.

The sample's treatment or condition label is to be understood as: live attenuated yellow fever vaccine strain. At every blood-draw timepoint, two biological replicates of bulk PBMCs were collected. PBMCs were isolated from peripheral blood using a standard Ficoll-Paque protocol. TriZol was used to extract RNA from bulk PBMCs, from CD4 and CD8 fractions, and from dextramer-positive and dextramer-negative fractions. The V gene is TRBV9 and the J gene is TRBJ2-3, with 12 junctional bases fitting TRBD2. The TCR was taken from a young man who received the YFV17D yellow fever vaccine. The sequencing here drew on PBMCs, taken 5 days after the yellow fever booster vaccination. The DNA sequence follows: TGTGCCAGCAGCGTCCCTCTAGCGGGGGGGAGCACAGATACGCAGTATTTT. It specifies CASSVPLAGGSTDTQYF.